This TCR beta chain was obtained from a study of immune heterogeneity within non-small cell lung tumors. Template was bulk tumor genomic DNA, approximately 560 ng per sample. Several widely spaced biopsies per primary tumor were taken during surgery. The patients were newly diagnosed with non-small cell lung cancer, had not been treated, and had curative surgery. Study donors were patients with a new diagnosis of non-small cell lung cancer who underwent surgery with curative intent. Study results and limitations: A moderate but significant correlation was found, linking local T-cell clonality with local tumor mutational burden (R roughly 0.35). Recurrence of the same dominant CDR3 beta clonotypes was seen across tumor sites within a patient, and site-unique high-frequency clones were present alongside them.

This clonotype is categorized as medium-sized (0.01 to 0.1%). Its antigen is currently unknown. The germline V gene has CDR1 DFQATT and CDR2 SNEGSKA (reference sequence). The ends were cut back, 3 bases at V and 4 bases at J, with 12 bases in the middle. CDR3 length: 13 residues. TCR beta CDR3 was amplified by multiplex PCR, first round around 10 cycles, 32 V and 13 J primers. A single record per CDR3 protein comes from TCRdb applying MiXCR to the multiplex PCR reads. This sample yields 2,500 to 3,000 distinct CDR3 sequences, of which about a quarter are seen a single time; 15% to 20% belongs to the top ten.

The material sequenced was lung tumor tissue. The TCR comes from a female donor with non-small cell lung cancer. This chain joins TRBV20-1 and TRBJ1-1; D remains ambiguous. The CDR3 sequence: CSARKGGFTEAFF. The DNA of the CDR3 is TGCAGTGCTAGGAAGGGTGGATTCACTGAAGCTTTCTTT.